These T cell receptor beta chains were read from a single sample in a study of shared clonotypes between healthy human individuals. Libraries were prepared by immunoSEQ multiplex PCR; TCRdb keeps only in-frame clonotypes and omits some of them. The sample has hundreds of thousands of clones, around 96% seen once. The sample taken for sequencing was naive CD8+ T cells sorted from blood. Source of these receptors: a woman in her twenties or thirties in good health. Each CDR3 is given with its conserved first and last residue. Clone sizes are given selectively: once, few, many, or a class where the clone is expanded.

j_gene: TRBJ1-3; v_gene: TRBV19; abundance: once; CDR3aa: CASSKEGPSGNTIYF
j_gene: TRBJ2-5; v_gene: TRBV5-6; abundance: .; CDR3aa: CASSLGGKETQYF
j_gene: TRBJ2-7; v_gene: TRBV28; abundance: .; CDR3aa: CASSQTGGIYEQYF
j_gene: TRBJ2-2; v_gene: TRBV11-2; abundance: once; CDR3aa: CASSLVFSGDANTGELFF
j_gene: TRBJ1-2; v_gene: TRBV15; abundance: .; CDR3aa: CATSRDRHYYGYTF
j_gene: TRBJ2-1; v_gene: TRBV29-1; abundance: .; CDR3aa: CSVEDGTYNEQFF
j_gene: TRBJ2-7; v_gene: TRBV19; abundance: .; CDR3aa: CASSIVGKSYEQYF
j_gene: TRBJ2-1; v_gene: TRBV6-1; abundance: .; CDR3aa: CAGAPSSYNEQFF
j_gene: TRBJ2-1; v_gene: TRBV27; abundance: once; CDR3aa: CASSSGTSGYDEQFF
j_gene: TRBJ2-7; v_gene: TRBV5-4; abundance: .; CDR3aa: CASSLGPEGAYEQYF
j_gene: TRBJ1-2; v_gene: TRBV29-1; abundance: .; CDR3aa: CSVAGWDGYTF
j_gene: TRBJ1-1; v_gene: TRBV10-2; abundance: .; CDR3aa: CASSDSPGGVWTEAFF
j_gene: TRBJ1-1; v_gene: TRBV10-1; abundance: .; CDR3aa: CASSEMGENTEAFF
j_gene: TRBJ2-7; v_gene: TRBV4-2; abundance: .; CDR3aa: CASSQERGTSYEQYF